Following are 32 T cell receptor beta chains from one sample sequenced in a study of immune heterogeneity within non-small cell lung tumors. TCR beta CDR3 was amplified by multiplex PCR, first round ten to eleven cycles, 32 V and 13 J primers. TCRdb itself ran the multiplex PCR reads through MiXCR, one entry per CDR3 protein. The sample lists over 8,500 distinct CDR3 sequences, about 25% occurring once. Template material comprised bulk tumor genomic DNA at 550 to 650 ng per sample. While surgery was under way, several biopsies spaced far apart were taken per primary tumor. The patients were newly diagnosed with non-small cell lung cancer, had not been treated, and had curative surgery. The sample comprised lung tumor tissue. The receptors were gathered from a man aged 50-59 years with non-small cell lung cancer.

The V call is TRBV7-3, the J call TRBJ1-4, with D unclear. The CDR3 extends over 15 amino acids. Trimming cost V 1 base and J 3 bases, with 9 bases left between them. The V gene's germline CDR1 is SGHTA and CDR2 FQGTGA. The CDR3 nucleotides read TGTGCCAGCAGCTTAAATGATGAACCTAATGAAAAACTGTTTTTT. This codes for CASSLNDEPNEKLFF.

This clonotype counts as medium-sized (0.01 to 0.1%). The chain uses TRBV6-1 and TRBJ2-7; possibly TRBD2 for D (5 bases). The CDR3 length is 16 residues. Trimming cost V 2 bases and J 1 base, with 15 bases left between them. Per germline, CDR1 MNHNS and CDR2 SASEGT. CDR3 protein: CASSEYGESLSYEQYF. The CDR3 DNA is TGTGCCAGCAGTGAATACGGGGAGTCCCTTTCCTACGAGCAGTACTTC.

V gene TRBV3-1 combines with J gene TRBJ2-5; 7 nucleotides match TRBD2. Germline CDR1 reads LGHDT; CDR2 reads YNNKEL (reference sequence). The CDR3 is made up of 14 amino acids. The junction had 3 bases not matched to a gene; V was cut back by 1 base and J by 4 bases. DNA of the CDR3: TGTGCCAGCAGCCAAGGGGGCGGGGGAGAGACCCAGTACTTC. Protein sequence: CASSQGGGGETQYF.

For this clonotype: This may arise from a read error, as a much more abundant clone is one base away. J is TRBJ2-1 and V is TRBV7-9; 7 positions agree with TRBD1. The CDR3 length is 15 residues. Germline assignment: CDR1 SEHNR and CDR2 FQNEAQ (reference sequence). As DNA, the CDR3 is TGTGCCAGCAGCGGCAGGGACAGCACCTACAATGAGAAGTTCTTC. As protein: CASSGRDSTYNEKFF. Full variable domain (remainder filled in from reference TRBV7-9 and TRBJ2-1): DTGVSQNPRHKITKRGQNVTFRCDPISEHNRLYWYRQTLGQGPEFLTYFQNEAQLEKSRLLSDRFSAERPKGSFSTLEIQRTEQGDSAMYLCASSGRDSTYNEKFFGPGTRLTVL.

This clonotype was seen at least ten times. The V and J genes are TRBV11-1 and TRBJ2-7; D assignment may be TRBD1 or TRBD2 (5 bases each). Trimming took 2 bases from V and 3 from J, leaving 17 bases between them. Germline V lookup: CDR1 SGHAT, CDR2 FQDESV (reference sequence). The CDR3 length is 16 residues. The DNA for the CDR3 is TGTGCCAGCAGCTTACTAGGGACGACCCTTGACTACGAGCAGTACTTC. Translating gives CASSLLGTTLDYEQYF. The full variable domain, completed using reference TRBV11-1 and TRBJ2-7, is EAEVAQSPRYKITEKSQAVAFWCDPISGHATLYWYRQILGQGPELLVQFQDESVVDDSQLPKDRFSAERLKGVDSTLKIQPAELGDSAMYLCASSLLGTTLDYEQYFGPGTRLTVT.

Notes on this clonotype: This clone may be a read error of a much larger clone one base away. J is TRBJ1-2 and V is TRBV20-1; D unresolved. Germline V gene sequence: CDR1 DFQATT, CDR2 SNEGSKA (reference sequence). Trimming removed 3 bases at V and 13 bases at J, with 18 bases between. The CDR3 consists of 12 residues. CDR3 sequence reads: CSARQAGVFFTF. CDR3 sequence (DNA): TGCAGTGCTAGGCAGGCTGGGGTTTTTTTCACCTTC.

This clonotype qualifies as medium-sized. This sequence joins TRBV7-6 and TRBJ2-7; D assignment may be TRBD1 or TRBD2 (5 bases each). Trimming took off 4 bases at V and 5 bases at J, with 21 bases between the two ends. The CDR3 runs to 16 residues. Germline lookup yields CDR1 SGHVS and CDR2 FNYEAQ. The CDR3 nucleotides are TGTGCCAGCAGCTCCAAATCCGGGACGGCGCTCCACGAGCAGTACTTC. This sequence encodes CASSSKSGTALHEQYF.

This CDR3 reads CASSLGAKNIQYF. In DNA, the CDR3 is TGTGCCAGCAGCTTAGGGGCCAAAAACATTCAGTACTTC. The chain is built from TRBV7-9 and TRBJ2-4; no clear D. This CDR3 region has 13 residues. The germline V gene encodes CDR1 SEHNR and CDR2 FQNEAQ (reference sequence). Between the trimmed V and J ends, which lost 1 base and 1 base, there was a span of 2 bases.

In its sample, this clonotype was seen many times. The chain combines TRBV28 with TRBJ2-3; tentatively, D is TRBD2 (5 bases). Germline V gene lookup returns CDR1 MDHEN and CDR2 SYDVKM. There are 14 residues in the CDR3. V shed 3 bases and J shed 4 bases, with 11 bases lying between them. CDR3 sequence (DNA): TGTGCCAGCAGTTTTATAGGAGGCGCAGATACGCAGTATTTT. It translates to CASSFIGGADTQYF.

This clonotype was seen ten or more times. J is TRBJ2-5 and V is TRBV7-8; 12 nucleotides align to TRBD2. CDR3 size: 17 residues. The germline CDR1 and CDR2 sequences are SGHVS and FQNEAQ. The V gene end was trimmed by 2 bases and the J gene end by 2 bases; junction bases not matched to a gene: 6. This CDR3 is CASSLRLAGALQETQYF. CDR3 coding DNA: TGTGCCAGCAGCTTAAGACTAGCGGGGGCTTTGCAAGAGACCCAGTACTTC.

To note about this clonotype: A read error may explain this, as a much larger clone is one base away. This chain connects TRBV12-5 to TRBJ2-7; a possible D gene is TRBD2 (5 bases). The CDR3 has 15 residues. CDR1 is LGHNT and CDR2 is FRNRAP in the germline V gene. Trimming cost V 5 bases and J 0 bases, with 14 bases left between them. Here the CDR3 reads CASGGTWTDSYEQYF. In nucleotides, the CDR3 is TGTGCTAGTGGTGGAACCTGGACTGACTCCTACGAGCAGTACTTC.

With regard to this clonotype: The final CDR3 position lacks the conserved phenylalanine or tryptophan, pointing to a likely read error. The chain joins TRBV25-1 to TRBJ2-5; the D call may be TRBD1 or TRBD2 (5 bases each). V shed 2 bases and J shed 5 bases, with 18 bases lying between them. Germline CDR1 MGHDK, CDR2 SYGVNS. This CDR3 comprises 16 residues. DNA for the CDR3: TGTGCCAGCAGTGAAATGGTAGTAGGGTGGGGGGAGACCCAGTACTTA. Translating it yields CASSEMVVGWGETQYL.

This clonotype occurred a few times. V is TRBV7-3 and J is TRBJ2-1; no clear D gene. The CDR3 consists of 14 residues. Germline V CDR1 and CDR2: SGHTA, FQGTGA. Trimming cost V 5 bases and J 6 bases, with 14 bases left between them. CDR3 nucleotide sequence: TGTGCCAGCAGCCCACTGAGGTGGTCCAATGAGCAGTTCTTC. Its translation: CASSPLRWSNEQFF.

Relative to its sample, this clonotype is medium-sized (0.01 to 0.1%). This chain joins TRBV28 and TRBJ1-2; D is undetermined. Germline V lookup: CDR1 MDHEN, CDR2 SYDVKM. V was clipped by 5 bases and J by 4 bases, with 8 bases between them. The CDR3 runs to 12 residues. CDR3 sequence: CASSRNLYGYTF. In DNA, the CDR3 is TGTGCCAGCAGTCGGAATCTCTATGGCTACACCTTC.

This clonotype was seen at least ten times. The V and J genes are TRBV18 and TRBJ1-1; TRBD1 matches at 8 bases. This CDR3 has 13 amino acids. V lost 6 bases, J lost 4 bases, and 4 bases stayed unmatched. Germline CDR1 reads KGHSH; CDR2 reads LQKENI. CDR3 DNA sequence: TGTGCCAGCTCCTGGACAGGGAGCACTGAAGCTTTCTTT. It translates to CASSWTGSTEAFF.

Worth noting for this clonotype: This could be a read error, since a much larger clone is one nucleotide away. The chain recombines TRBV20-1 with TRBJ1-5; D not resolved. Germline CDR1 is DFQATT and CDR2 is SNEGSKA (reference sequence). This CDR3 contains 15 residues. The DNA for the CDR3 is TGCAGTGCTAGAGTAGGAGGCACCGGGAATCAGACCCAGCATTTT. This codes for CSARVGGTGNQTQHF.

In the case of this clonotype: A much larger clonotype is one base distant, so this may be a read error. CDR3 sequence (DNA): TGTGCCAGCAGTTTACTAGACCAGGGGCTATATTCACCCCTCCACTTT. It codes for CASSLLDQGLYSPLHF. The V gene is TRBV28, the J gene TRBJ1-6, with a weak D call TRBD1 (6 bases). CDR3 length: 16 amino acids. V was trimmed by 2 bases and J by 8 bases, leaving 16 bases between them. Germline V gives CDR1 MDHEN, CDR2 SYDVKM.

This clonotype was counted at least ten times. J is TRBJ1-1 and V is TRBV20-1, with D tentatively TRBD1 (6 bases). Trimming removed 5 bases from V and 5 bases from J, with 21 bases in between. The CDR3 is 15 residues long. CDR1 and CDR2 from the germline V gene are DFQATT and SNEGSKA (reference sequence). In nucleotides, the CDR3 is TGCAGTGCTTCAATACCGGGACAATGGAAAACTGAAGCTTTCTTT. This encodes CSASIPGQWKTEAFF.

This clonotype was detected many times. The CDR3 protein is CASSYEGDTEAFF. The CDR3 DNA sequence: TGTGCCAGCAGTTACGAGGGCGATACTGAAGCTTTCTTT. The rearrangement joins TRBV6-5 to TRBJ1-1; D is unresolved. Germline V gene sequence: CDR1 MNHEY, CDR2 SVGAGI. The CDR3 totals 13 residues. The V and J ends lost 2 bases and 5 bases respectively, with 9 bases between them.

This clonotype showed up many times. The chain has TRBV5-5 and TRBJ1-1; TRBD1 aligns across 10 bases. CDR3 length: 14 amino acids. With 4 bases clipped from V and 3 bases from J, the junction kept 3 bases outside the gene matches. The germline CDR1 and CDR2 sequences are SGHKS and YYEKEE (reference sequence). The CDR3 nucleotides read TGTGCCAGCAGCGAGGGACAGGGGCACACTGAAGCTTTCTTT. Translating gives CASSEGQGHTEAFF.

This chain joins TRBV27 and TRBJ1-1, with TRBD1 matching over 10 bases. J was trimmed by 8 bases and V by 5 bases; bases with no gene match: 8. Germline CDR1 and CDR2: MNHEY and SMNVEV (reference sequence). The CDR3 is made up of 14 amino acids. This chain's CDR3 is CASSPRQGAREAFF. Written as DNA, the CDR3 is TGTGCCAGCAGTCCCCGACAGGGGGCGAGGGAAGCTTTCTTT.

This chain connects TRBV9 to TRBJ2-3; 9 bases are a match to TRBD2. J lost 4 bases, V lost 0 bases, and 3 bases had no gene match. From germline, CDR1 is SGDLS and CDR2 YYNGEE. The CDR3 spans 15 residues. CDR3 sequence: CASSVDERGADTQYF. The CDR3, as DNA: TGTGCCAGCAGCGTAGATGAGCGGGGGGCAGATACGCAGTATTTT.

This clonotype was seen only a few times. The V gene is TRBV7-2, the J gene TRBJ2-1; the match to TRBD2 covers 8 bases. CDR3 size: 19 residues. The ends lost 8 bases at V and 7 bases at J; junction bases unmatched: 25. The germline gives CDR1 SGHTA, CDR2 FQGNSA. The CDR3 coding sequence is TGTGCCAGCGGTAAGGGACGGGGGCGGGGGGCACTCCAGTGGAATGAGCAGTTCTTC. This codes for CASGKGRGRGALQWNEQFF.

Regarding this clonotype: This may stem from a read error, because a much larger clone lies one nucleotide away. The chain combines TRBV28 with TRBJ2-3, with TRBD1 matching 11 bases. Germline V gene lookup returns CDR1 MDHEN and CDR2 SYDVKM. The CDR3 length is 15 residues. The DNA for the CDR3 is TGTGCCAGCAGCCGAGGGACAGGGGGAACAGATACGAAGTATTTT. It yields the protein CASSRGTGGTDTKYF.

Only a few counts were recorded for this clonotype. Here the CDR3 reads CASRYLTGWTEAFF. The CDR3, as DNA: TGTGCCAGCAGGTACTTAACAGGGTGGACTGAAGCTTTCTTT. V and J are TRBV12-3 or TRBV12-4 and TRBJ1-1; weak D call: TRBD1 (6 bases). V lost 6 bases, J lost 5 bases, and 16 bases lay in between. The length of the CDR3 is 14 residues.

This clonotype was seen repeatedly, ten times or more. This rearrangement joins TRBV19 to TRBJ2-5; D is unresolved. The CDR3 sequence is 14 residues long. Germline values: CDR1 LNHDA, CDR2 SQIVND (reference sequence). Trimming removed 4 bases at V and 2 bases at J, with 11 bases between. The CDR3 DNA is TGTGCCAGTAGTAGGCTTCCTTCTCAAGAGACCCAGTACTTC. This gives the protein CASSRLPSQETQYF.

This clonotype was counted many times. The V call is TRBV6-4, the J call TRBJ2-3; TRBD2 agrees at 15 bases. There are 15 residues in the CDR3. The V gene end was trimmed by 4 bases and the J gene end by 4 bases; junction bases not matched to a gene: 0. Germline V lookup: CDR1 MRHNA, CDR2 SNTAGT. The DNA for the CDR3 is TGTGCCAGCAGTGGGACTAGCGGGGGGGCAGATACGCAGTATTTT. Residues: CASSGTSGGADTQYF.

This clonotype rates as medium-sized. This sequence joins TRBV20-1 and TRBJ2-1, with D perhaps TRBD1 or TRBD2 (5 bases each). Germline CDR1 and CDR2: DFQATT and SNEGSKA (reference sequence). The CDR3 consists of 16 residues. V dropped 3 bases and J dropped 4 bases, with 19 bases sitting between them. The DNA for the CDR3 is TGCAGTGCTAGGGGACCGGATAGGGATATGTACAATGAGCAGTTCTTC. Translation: CSARGPDRDMYNEQFF.

This clonotype came up a few times. The CDR3 DNA reads as TGTGCCAGCAGCCGCTGGGGGGATACGCAGTATTTT. Translation gives CASSRWGDTQYF. This chain connects TRBV7-9 to TRBJ2-3; the D gene could be TRBD1 or TRBD2 (5 bases each). The V gene's germline CDR1 is SEHNR and CDR2 FQNEAQ (reference sequence). Trimming stripped 5 bases from V and 6 bases from J, with 9 bases between. The CDR3 sequence is 12 residues long.

This clonotype has a count of ten or more. The chain uses TRBV20-1 and TRBJ2-7, with 8 bases lining up with TRBD1. This CDR3 is built from 13 residues. J was trimmed by 2 bases and V by 6 bases; bases with no gene match: 6. Germline V gene sequence: CDR1 DFQATT, CDR2 SNEGSKA (reference sequence). The CDR3 DNA reads TGCAGTGCACTCAGGACAGGGACCTACGAGCAGTACTTC. Translated, it gives CSALRTGTYEQYF.

There are a few counts of this clonotype. The chain carries TRBV2 and TRBJ1-2, with TRBD1 matching 7 bases. This CDR3 spans 14 amino acids. After removal of 6 bases from V and 6 bases from J, the junction contained 10 bases not matched to a gene. The V gene's germline CDR1 is SNHLY and CDR2 FYNNEI. CDR3 coding DNA: TGTGCCAGCAGACCGGAAGGGGGCCTCCATGGCTACACCTTC. It translates to CASRPEGGLHGYTF.

Regarding this clonotype: The junction does not match germline at one end; this may be a read error. The chain recombines TRBV18 with TRBJ2-3; D is unclear. This CDR3 spans 12 amino acids. The germline CDR1 and CDR2 sequences are KGHSH and LQKENI. For the CDR3, the DNA is TGTGCCAGCTCACGAAGCACAGATACGCATTATTTT. This gives the protein CASSRSTDTHYF.